These T cell receptor beta chains were read from a single sample in a study of beta chain features in type 1 diabetes. TCRdb keeps only in-frame clones here, not all; method: immunoSEQ multiplex PCR. Of hundreds of thousands of clones listed, about 14% were seen once; the top ten hold just under 0.04%. Sequences were obtained from naive CD4+ T cells from blood. All receptors come from a man between 18 and 29 years old with type 1 diabetes. CDR3s include the opening cysteine and the closing phenylalanine or tryptophan. Fields, in order: J gene, clone size, V gene, D gene, CDR3 protein, CDR3 DNA. The D gene is left open where the match is weak. For some rows the clone size is stated as once, few or many, or as a class when expanded; others skip it.

j_gene: TRBJ1-2
abundance: few
v_gene: TRBV16
d_gene: NA
CDR3aa: CASSQGRVGGYTF
CDR3nt: TGTGCCAGCAGCCAAGGCAGGGTTGGTGGCTACACCTTC

j_gene: TRBJ2-2
abundance: NA
v_gene: TRBV30
d_gene: NA
CDR3aa: CAWSEGVGALFF
CDR3nt: TGTGCCTGGAGTGAGGGAGTCGGGGCGCTGTTTTTT

j_gene: TRBJ2-7
abundance: NA
v_gene: TRBV14
d_gene: NA
CDR3aa: CASSPLTREQYF
CDR3nt: TGTGCCAGCAGCCCCCTAACGCGCGAGCAGTACTTC

j_gene: TRBJ2-1
abundance: few
v_gene: TRBV4-3
d_gene: NA
CDR3aa: CASSLQTRGGDEQFF
CDR3nt: TGCGCCAGCAGCCTCCAGACTAGGGGTGGGGATGAGCAGTTCTTC

j_gene: TRBJ2-5
abundance: few
v_gene: TRBV7-9
d_gene: TRBD2
CDR3aa: CASGERGSVETQYF
CDR3nt: TGTGCCAGCGGGGAGCGGGGGTCGGTAGAGACCCAGTACTTC

j_gene: TRBJ1-6
abundance: NA
v_gene: TRBV4-3
d_gene: NA
CDR3aa: CASSQDHRGASSPLHF
CDR3nt: TGCGCCAGCAGCCAAGATCATCGGGGGGCCTCTTCACCCCTCCACTTT

j_gene: TRBJ2-3
abundance: NA
v_gene: TRBV9
d_gene: TRBD2
CDR3aa: CASSASGGADTQYF
CDR3nt: TGTGCCAGCAGCGCTAGCGGGGGGGCGGATACGCAGTATTTT

j_gene: TRBJ2-7
abundance: few
v_gene: TRBV30
d_gene: TRBD2
CDR3aa: CAWSRTSGLSYEQYF
CDR3nt: TGTGCCTGGAGTCGGACTAGCGGGTTGTCCTACGAGCAGTACTTC

j_gene: TRBJ2-1
abundance: few
v_gene: TRBV7-2
d_gene: TRBD2
CDR3aa: CASRPTGGPYNEQFF
CDR3nt: TGTGCCAGCAGGCCTACGGGGGGGCCATACAATGAGCAGTTCTTC

j_gene: TRBJ1-2
abundance: NA
v_gene: TRBV30
d_gene: NA
CDR3aa: CAWSVRRGRYTF
CDR3nt: TGTGCCTGGAGTGTACGGCGGGGGCGATACACCTTC

j_gene: TRBJ1-1
abundance: NA
v_gene: TRBV7-9
d_gene: NA
CDR3aa: CASSLEDTEAFF
CDR3nt: TGTGCCAGCAGCTTGGAAGACACTGAAGCTTTCTTT

j_gene: TRBJ1-2
abundance: NA
v_gene: TRBV7-2
d_gene: TRBD1
CDR3aa: CASSRTGVDGYTF
CDR3nt: TGTGCCAGCAGCCGGACAGGAGTAGATGGCTACACCTTC

j_gene: TRBJ2-1
abundance: NA
v_gene: TRBV7-2
d_gene: NA
CDR3aa: CASSQTWADEQFF
CDR3nt: TGTGCCAGCAGCCAGACTTGGGCCGATGAGCAGTTCTTC

j_gene: TRBJ1-2
abundance: few
v_gene: TRBV30
d_gene: NA
CDR3aa: CAWSVPQMGGYGYTF
CDR3nt: TGTGCCTGGAGTGTCCCTCAGATGGGGGGCTATGGCTACACCTTC

j_gene: TRBJ2-7
abundance: NA
v_gene: TRBV29-1
d_gene: TRBD2
CDR3aa: CSGRGGAAYEQYF
CDR3nt: TGCAGCGGGAGGGGAGGGGCGGCCTACGAGCAGTACTTC

j_gene: TRBJ2-5
abundance: NA
v_gene: TRBV5-1
d_gene: NA
CDR3aa: CASSSWGQETQYF
CDR3nt: TGCGCCAGCAGCAGTTGGGGACAAGAGACCCAGTACTTC

j_gene: TRBJ2-7
abundance: few
v_gene: TRBV4-1
d_gene: NA
CDR3aa: CASSQPPFGRYEQYF
CDR3nt: TGCGCCAGCAGCCAACCACCCTTCGGCCGGTACGAGCAGTACTTC

j_gene: TRBJ2-1
abundance: few
v_gene: TRBV30
d_gene: TRBD2
CDR3aa: CAWRRRGAYNEQFF
CDR3nt: TGTGCCTGGAGGAGGCGGGGGGCCTACAATGAGCAGTTCTTC

j_gene: TRBJ1-2
abundance: NA
v_gene: TRBV10-3
d_gene: TRBD1
CDR3aa: CAITGTGGDYGYTF
CDR3nt: TGTGCCATCACCGGGACAGGGGGGGACTATGGCTACACCTTC

j_gene: TRBJ2-5
abundance: NA
v_gene: TRBV18
d_gene: NA
CDR3aa: CASSPIIGEETQYF
CDR3nt: TGTGCCAGCTCACCAATCATCGGGGAGGAGACCCAGTACTTC

j_gene: TRBJ2-1
abundance: NA
v_gene: TRBV5-4
d_gene: NA
CDR3aa: CASSSSPGGDEQFF
CDR3nt: TGTGCCAGCAGTTCCAGCCCCGGCGGGGATGAGCAGTTCTTC